A selection of T cell receptor beta chains follows, all from one sample in a study of tumor-infiltrating lymphocytes in oesophageal squamous cell carcinoma. TCRdb independently ran MiXCR on the PCR reads; one entry per CDR3 protein. This table holds over 10,000 distinct CDR3 sequences, 58% found once. Sequenced material: esophageal tumor tissue. The receptors derive from a female donor with esophageal squamous cell carcinoma. Each CDR3 is given with its conserved first and last residue. D genes are given only for firm matches. Not all rows give a size; the values are once, few, many and, for expanded clones, a class.

TRBV5-6	TRBJ1-2	once	NA	CASSPLLQGRDGYTF	TGTGCCAGCAGCCCCCTGCTACAGGGACGGGATGGCTACACCTTC
TRBV7-3	TRBJ2-1	NA	NA	CASSLARDNEQFF	TGTGCCAGCAGCTTAGCCAGGGACAATGAGCAGTTCTTC
TRBV6-4	TRBJ2-7	NA	TRBD2	CASSPSGGDYNEQYF	TGTGCCAGCAGTCCGAGCGGAGGGGACTACAATGAGCAGTACTTC
TRBV28	TRBJ1-2	NA	NA	CASSLERNRGYTF	TGTGCCAGCAGCTTAGAACGGAATCGGGGCTACACCTTC
TRBV12-3/TRBV12-4	TRBJ2-7	NA	NA	CASRVGTFQEQYF	TGTGCCAGCAGGGTGGGGACATTCCAAGAGCAGTACTTC
TRBV7-6	TRBJ2-6	NA	NA	CASSLGSSGANVLTF	TGTGCCAGCAGCTTAGGGAGCTCTGGGGCCAACGTCCTGACTTTC
TRBV6-1	TRBJ2-7	few	NA	CASSEALHLYEQYF	TGTGCCAGCAGTGAAGCGCTTCATCTCTACGAGCAGTACTTC
TRBV20-1	TRBJ2-5	NA	NA	CSARSSGTQETQYF	TGCAGTGCTAGATCAAGCGGGACACAAGAGACCCAGTACTTC
TRBV7-6	TRBJ2-1	few	NA	CASSSVGGYNEQFF	TGTGCCAGCAGCTCGGTTGGGGGGTACAATGAGCAGTTCTTC
TRBV10-2	TRBJ2-5	NA	TRBD1	CASNSGQAETQYF	TGCGCCAGCAACTCGGGACAGGCAGAGACCCAGTACTTC
TRBV7-2	TRBJ2-5	NA	NA	CASSPRLSEETQYF	TGTGCCAGCAGCCCGAGACTTTCGGAAGAGACCCAGTACTTC
TRBV7-2	TRBJ2-7	NA	NA	CASSSPAGPYEQYF	TGTGCCAGCAGCTCCCCGGCAGGACCGTACGAGCAGTACTTC
TRBV19	TRBJ1-5	NA	TRBD1	CASSITGTGNQPQHF	TGTGCCAGTAGTATAACGGGGACAGGCAATCAGCCCCAGCATTTT
TRBV7-3	TRBJ2-1	NA	TRBD2	CASSLGTSPISEQFF	TGTGCCAGCAGCTTAGGGACTAGCCCCATATCGGAGCAGTTCTTC
TRBV6-1	TRBJ1-4	medium-sized	TRBD1	CASSWTGTNEKLFF	TGTGCCAGCAGTTGGACAGGGACTAATGAAAAACTGTTTTTT
TRBV10-3	TRBJ2-5	once	NA	CATSSRETQYF	TGTGCCACCAGTTCGCGGGAGACCCAGTACTTC
TRBV7-6	TRBJ2-7	NA	NA	CASSPARGHTYEQYF	TGTGCCAGCAGTCCAGCGCGGGGTCATACCTACGAGCAGTACTTC
TRBV27	TRBJ2-5	few	TRBD1	CASRPNGQEWGQETQYF	TGTGCCAGCAGACCGAATGGACAGGAGTGGGGGCAAGAGACCCAGTACTTC
TRBV5-6	TRBJ2-7	many	NA	CASSWATVFEQYF	TGTGCCAGCAGCTGGGCGACAGTCTTTGAGCAGTACTTC
TRBV20-1	TRBJ2-7	few	TRBD1	CSATRRDSSSYEQYF	TGCAGTGCCACCCGACGGGACAGCAGCTCCTACGAGCAGTACTTC
TRBV12-3/TRBV12-4	TRBJ2-7	many	NA	CASSKGQLHSYEQYF	TGTGCCAGCAGCAAAGGGCAGCTACACTCATACGAGCAGTACTTC
TRBV12-3/TRBV12-4	TRBJ1-2	medium-sized	TRBD1	CASSFSTGGSYGYTF	TGTGCCAGCAGTTTTTCGACAGGGGGCAGCTATGGCTACACCTTC
TRBV6-5	TRBJ2-1	NA	NA	CASSYARFAHTGELYF	TGTGCCAGCAGTTACGCAAGGTTCGCGCACACCGGGGAGCTGTATTTT
TRBV7-8	TRBJ2-7	NA	TRBD1	CASSRWSTGGWDEQYF	TGTGCCAGCAGCCGGTGGAGTACAGGGGGCTGGGACGAGCAGTACTTC
TRBV7-3	TRBJ2-3	few	TRBD2	CASSGSGSADTQYF	TGTGCCAGCAGCGGTAGCGGGAGTGCAGATACGCAGTATTTT
TRBV28	TRBJ1-3	NA	NA	CDGGTSGNTIYF	TGTGACGGGGGCACCTCTGGAAACACCATATATTTT
TRBV7-6	TRBJ2-5	NA	TRBD2	CASSLAGGYQETQYF	TGTGCTAGCAGCTTAGCGGGGGGGTACCAAGAGACCCAGTACTTC
TRBV7-9	TRBJ2-5	NA	NA	CASSLDRVSEGETQYF	TGTGCCAGCAGCTTAGACAGGGTTTCCGAGGGGGAGACCCAGTACTTC
TRBV7-6	TRBJ2-1	NA	TRBD2	CASSLEAGTSEFF	TGTGCCAGCAGCTTAGAGGCCGGGACTAGCGAGTTCTTC
TRBV11-2	TRBJ1-6	NA	TRBD1	CASSLIDRGVPLHF	TGTGCCAGCAGCTTAATAGACAGGGGAGTCCCCCTCCACTTT
TRBV6-1	TRBJ1-1	once	NA	CASSWGGLNTEALF	TGTGCCAGCAGCTGGGGGGGGTTGAACACTGAAGCTTTATTT
TRBV7-2	TRBJ2-7	NA	NA	CASSLVKGTYEQYF	TGTGCCAGCAGCTTAGTCAAGGGTACCTACGAGCAGTACTTC
TRBV7-8	TRBJ2-1	once	TRBD1	CASSLATGTAYEQFF	TGTGCCAGCAGCTTAGCAACCGGGACAGCCTACGAGCAGTTCTTC